The entry below gives a single TCR beta chain sequence along with its context. The authors' processing: Reference gene primers were amplified, and this amplification served to estimate nucleated cell counts. Clones were sequenced by immunoSEQ multiplex PCR, and TCRdb holds only the in-frame ones, with some missing. Clone size and the V and J calls come from that table; the DNA yielded D and trimming. Among a few hundred thousand clones listed, roughly 90% were seen once. Germline V CDR1 and CDR2: MNHEY, SVGAGI. The CDR3 spans 13 residues. V was pared by 7 bases and J by 4 bases, with 13 bases between. The record originates from a study of blood T cell repertoires in COVID-19. Study context: From the United States, Italy and Spain came samples of acute and convalescent COVID-19. T cells, B-cell-depleted T cells, or PBMCs supplied cDNA or gDNA.

The receptor comes from a middle-aged man with acute or convalescent COVID-19. This rearrangement joins TRBV6-5 to TRBJ2-5; D is ambiguous. The source material was peripheral blood. CDR3 residues: CASIGQAPETQYF. For the CDR3, the DNA is TGTGCCAGCATTGGGCAGGCGCCAGAGACCCAGTACTTC.